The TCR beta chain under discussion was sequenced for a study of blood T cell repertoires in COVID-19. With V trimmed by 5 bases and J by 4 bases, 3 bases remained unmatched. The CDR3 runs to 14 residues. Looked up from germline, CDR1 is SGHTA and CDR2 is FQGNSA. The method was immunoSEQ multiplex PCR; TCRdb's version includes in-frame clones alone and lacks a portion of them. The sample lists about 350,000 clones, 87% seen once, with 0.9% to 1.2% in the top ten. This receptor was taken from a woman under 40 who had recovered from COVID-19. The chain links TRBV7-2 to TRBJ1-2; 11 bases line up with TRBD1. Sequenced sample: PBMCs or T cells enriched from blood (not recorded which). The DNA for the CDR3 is TGTGCCAGCAGCATCGGGACAGGGGGCTATGGCTACACCTTC. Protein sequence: CASSIGTGGYGYTF. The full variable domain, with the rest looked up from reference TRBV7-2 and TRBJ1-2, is GAGVSQSPSNKVTEKGKDVELRCDPISGHTALYWYRQSLGQGLEFLIYFQGNSAPDKSGLPSDRFSAERTGGSVSTLTIQRTQQEDSAVYLCASSIGTGGYGYTFGSGTRLTVV.